Below are 14 T cell receptor beta chains sequenced from a single sample in a study of CXCR3-negative and CXCR3-positive naive CD8 T cells. UMI-labeled 5' RACE TRB cDNA libraries were prepared from the cells. TCRdb reprocessed the 5' RACE reads and stores each CDR3 protein as one record, lacking DNA. The sample table sets out roughly 48,000 distinct CDR3 sequences. Sequencing was done on a sample of memory CD8+ T cells from blood. The receptors were sampled from a human donor in good health. Some clones in this sample may be carry-over from other donors' samples.

The chain uses TRBV29-1 and TRBJ2-1; TCRdb's assignment of TRBD2 cannot be checked, as there is no DNA. Germline CDR1 reads SQVTM; CDR2 reads ANQGSEA. The CDR3 length is 15 residues. CDR3: CSVESSGLPFDEQFF.

CDR3 in amino acids: CASSLGERGLSDTQYF. This rearrangement joins TRBV7-8 to TRBJ2-3; TCRdb's D call of TRBD2 is untestable without DNA. Germline V gene lookup returns CDR1 SGHVS and CDR2 FQNEAQ. The CDR3 has 16 amino acids.

The chain employs TRBV25-1 and TRBJ1-2. The germline V gene encodes CDR1 MGHDK and CDR2 SYGVNS. There are 11 residues in the CDR3. Here the CDR3 reads CASTRDGGYTF.

The J gene is TRBJ1-1, the V gene TRBV29-1; absent DNA, TCRdb's TRBD1 call cannot be checked. The germline gives CDR1 SQVTM, CDR2 ANQGSEA. This CDR3 is 15 amino acids long. The chain's CDR3 is CSAVGQLDSNTEAFF.

This sequence joins TRBV7-9 and TRBJ1-4. Germline CDR1 reads SEHNR; CDR2 reads FQNEAQ (reference sequence). The CDR3 extends over 11 amino acids. This CDR3 reads CASSPDEKLFF.

V gene TRBV28 combines with J gene TRBJ2-7; TCRdb calls TRBD1, which cannot be checked without DNA. The germline V gene encodes CDR1 MDHEN and CDR2 SYDVKM. The CDR3 spans 15 residues. CDR3 sequence reads: CASSFPGGSPYEQYF. Filled out from reference TRBV28 and TRBJ2-7, the complete variable domain reads DVKVTQSSRYLVKRTGEKVFLECVQDMDHENMFWYRQDPGLGLRLIYFSYDVKMKEKGDIPEGYSVSREKKERFSLILESASTNQTSMYLCASSFPGGSPYEQYFGPGTRLTVT.

This chain joins TRBV20-1 and TRBJ2-7; TCRdb outputs TRBD2, but without DNA this stays unchecked. The CDR3 is 13 residues long. From germline, CDR1 is DFQATT and CDR2 SNEGSKA (reference sequence). The CDR3 spells CSARGVEDYEQYF.

This chain connects TRBV20-1 to TRBJ2-7; with no DNA, the TCRdb D assignment of TRBD1 cannot be verified. This CDR3 spans 13 amino acids. Germline CDR1 DFQATT, CDR2 SNEGSKA (reference sequence). The CDR3 sequence is CSTREGADYEQYF.

The V gene is TRBV6-4, the J gene TRBJ2-1; the D gene TCRdb calls, TRBD2, cannot be checked with no DNA. The CDR3 has 14 amino acids. Germline CDR1 and CDR2: MRHNA and SNTAGT. This CDR3 is CASSVGTSSNEQFF.

The chain couples TRBV15 to TRBJ2-7; TCRdb outputs TRBD2, but without DNA this stays unchecked. The CDR3 has 14 amino acids. The germline V gene encodes CDR1 LNHNV and CDR2 YYDKDF (reference sequence). CDR3 region: CATSDRDYSYEQYF.

The CDR3: CASSQGGRGQGQETQYF. The chain has TRBV3-1 and TRBJ2-5; TCRdb designates TRBD1, a call that cannot be tested without DNA. The CDR3 spans 17 residues. Per germline, CDR1 LGHDT and CDR2 YNNKEL (reference sequence).

V usage is TRBV5-1 and J usage is TRBJ1-5. The CDR3 spans 13 residues. From germline, CDR1 is SGHRS and CDR2 YFSETQ. The CDR3 reads CASSSTPNQPQHF.

V gene TRBV7-8 combines with J gene TRBJ2-1; TCRdb calls TRBD1, which cannot be checked without DNA. The CDR3 loop spans 14 amino acids. Germline values: CDR1 SGHVS, CDR2 FQNEAQ. CDR3 amino acids: CASTLGTGANEQFF.

J is TRBJ2-5 and V is TRBV29-1; checking the TCRdb D call of TRBD2 is not possible without DNA. Germline V lookup: CDR1 SQVTM, CDR2 ANQGSEA. The CDR3 is made up of 13 amino acids. CDR3 amino acids: CSAEGTPEETQYF.